A single sample is the source of the 4 T cell receptor beta chains below, sequenced in a study of early T cells in non-severe SARS-CoV-2 infection. One entry per CDR3 protein, called by TCRdb with MiXCR from the 5' RACE reads. The sample yields about 37,000 distinct CDR3 sequences, 6% to 9.5% seen once. The material sequenced was whole blood, taken at baseline. These receptor sequences come from an adult who was a healthcare worker with PCR-confirmed SARS-CoV-2 infection or an uninfected control (not recorded which).

In its sample, this clonotype ranks as medium-sized (0.01 to 0.1%). The chain uses TRBV28 and TRBJ2-5, with D perhaps matching TRBD1 or TRBD2 (6 bases each). V dropped 5 bases and J dropped 9 bases, with 10 bases sitting between them. The germline CDR1 and CDR2 sequences are MDHEN and SYDVKM. The CDR3 has 11 amino acids. The CDR3 loop reads CASSLRGPQYF. Here the CDR3 DNA reads TGTGCCAGCAGTCTTCGGGGGCCCCAGTACTTC. Based on the CDR3 plus reference TRBV28 and TRBJ2-5, the full variable domain is DVKVTQSSRYLVKRTGEKVFLECVQDMDHENMFWYRQDPGLGLRLIYFSYDVKMKEKGDIPEGYSVSREKKERFSLILESASTNQTSMYLCASSLRGPQYFGPGTRLLVL.

This clonotype occurred a few times. The chain combines TRBV12-3 or TRBV12-4 with TRBJ2-2; maybe TRBD1 (6 bases). The CDR3 runs 14 residues. V shed 6 bases and J shed 7 bases, with 15 bases lying between them. CDR3 loop: CASSSSGVLGELFF. Written as DNA, the CDR3 is TGTGCCAGCAGCTCCTCAGGGGTTCTCGGGGAGCTGTTTTTT.

This clonotype was detected only a few times. This chain links TRBV30 with TRBJ2-5, with 9 bases that match TRBD2. In germline, CDR1 is GTSNPN, CDR2 SVGIG (reference sequence). The trim removed 3 bases at V and 5 bases at J, leaving 19 bases unmatched. The CDR3 extends over 18 amino acids. CDR3 in amino acids: CAWSVSRLTSGRGETQYF. The CDR3 DNA reads as TGTGCCTGGAGCGTTTCCCGTTTGACTAGCGGCCGAGGGGAGACCCAGTACTTC.

This clonotype was counted many times. The chain has TRBV12-3 or TRBV12-4 and TRBJ1-2; D unclear. Trimming shortened V by 4 bases and J by 5 bases, and 8 bases separated the two germline ends. The CDR3 is made up of 12 amino acids. CDR3 sequence reads: CASSSLEYGYTF. The CDR3 DNA reads as TGTGCCAGCAGTTCTCTGGAGTATGGCTACACCTTC.